This record covers a single T cell receptor beta chain. This record belongs to a study of blood T cell repertoires in COVID-19. The CDR3 spans 11 residues. Trimming stripped 4 bases from V and 4 bases from J, with 5 bases between. The germline gives CDR1 MNHEY, CDR2 SVGAGI. TCRdb's copy holds only in-frame clones and misses some; the assay was immunoSEQ multiplex PCR. This table has some 150,000 clones, 84% appearing once. The J gene is TRBJ2-7, the V gene TRBV6-5, with no clear D. Sequenced input: PBMCs or T cells enriched from blood (not recorded which). This clonotype was sampled from a woman aged 50 to 60 who had been exposed to COVID-19. The CDR3 DNA follows: TGTGCCAGCAGTTCTACGTACGAGCAGTACTTC. It yields the protein CASSSTYEQYF.